This passage covers 27 T cell receptor beta chains from one sample sequenced in a study of T cell responses to AZD1222 COVID-19 vaccine. Assay: immunoSEQ multiplex PCR; the TCRdb copy retains only in-frame clones and omits some. This sample has about 130,000 clones, with 88% found just once. Specimen: peripheral blood, collected on day 0 of AZD1222 vaccination. Source of these receptors: an adult in good health.

The rearrangement joins TRBV10-3 to TRBJ2-1, with 13 positions matching TRBD2. J was trimmed by 7 bases and V by 6 bases; bases with no gene match: 3. The length of the CDR3 is 14 residues. The V gene's germline CDR1 is ENHRY and CDR2 SYGVKD. As DNA, the CDR3 is TGTGCCATCAGCGGGACTAGCGGGGCAAATGAGCAGTTCTTC. This gives the protein CAISGTSGANEQFF.

The chain is built from TRBV11-3 and TRBJ1-1; 8 nucleotides match TRBD1. This CDR3 comprises 17 residues. Germline assignment: CDR1 SGHNT and CDR2 YENEEA. Germline trimming cut 0 bases from V and 3 bases from J; bases unmatched to any gene: 9. The CDR3 here is CASSLDPRGRGDTEAFF. The CDR3 DNA reads TGTGCCAGCAGCTTAGACCCCAGGGGGCGTGGGGACACTGAAGCTTTCTTT.

This sequence joins TRBV29-1 and TRBJ1-2; 7 bases match TRBD1. Germline assignment: CDR1 SQVTM and CDR2 ANQGSEA. The CDR3 length is 13 residues. V gave up 6 bases and J gave up 5 bases; unmatched junction bases: 9. The CDR3 here is CSVPQQGIYGYTF. The DNA of the CDR3 is TGCAGCGTCCCCCAACAGGGGATATATGGCTACACCTTC.

The rearrangement links TRBV3-1 (or the pseudogene TRBV3-2) to TRBJ2-7; 10 nucleotides line up with TRBD1. The junction had 5 bases not matched to a gene; V was cut back by 0 bases and J by 3 bases. CDR1 LGHDT and CDR2 YNNKEL come from the germline V gene (reference sequence). The CDR3 has 16 amino acids. The CDR3 is CASSQDARTGGYEQYF. The CDR3 coding sequence is TGTGCCAGCAGCCAAGATGCCCGGACAGGGGGCTACGAGCAGTACTTC.

This sequence joins TRBV11-2 and TRBJ2-7; 9 bases map to TRBD1. The CDR3 has 15 residues. Germline loops: CDR1 SGHAT, CDR2 FQNNGV. Trimming at V came to 5 bases and at J to 2 bases, leaving 7 bases not matched to a gene. The CDR3 protein is CASSGDRGYPYEQYF. In DNA, the CDR3 is TGTGCCAGCAGCGGCGACAGGGGGTATCCCTACGAGCAGTACTTC.

This rearrangement joins TRBV28 to TRBJ1-4, with 7 bases identical to TRBD1. CDR3 length: 14 residues. Trimming cost V 6 bases and J 7 bases; bases outside gene matches: 8. The germline V gene encodes CDR1 MDHEN and CDR2 SYDVKM. The CDR3 DNA is TGTGCCAGCAGCCCGGCAGGGGGAGGTGAAAAACTGTTTTTT. Translated: CASSPAGGGEKLFF.

V usage is TRBV28 and J usage is TRBJ2-7; the D gene is possibly TRBD2 (6 bases). V shed 1 base and J shed 6 bases, with 13 bases lying between them. In germline, CDR1 is MDHEN, CDR2 SYDVKM. CDR3 length equals 14 residues. DNA for the CDR3: TGTGCCAGCAGTTTATATCGGTCGGGGGTCGAGCAGTACTTC. The encoded protein is CASSLYRSGVEQYF.

This rearrangement joins TRBV20-1 to TRBJ2-2; D remains ambiguous. Germline values: CDR1 DFQATT, CDR2 SNEGSKA (reference sequence). This CDR3 contains 13 residues. Trimming stripped 3 bases from V and 1 base from J, with 6 bases between. The CDR3 nucleotides read TGCAGTGCTAGTCGACAGAACACCGGGGAGCTGTTTTTT. It specifies CSASRQNTGELFF.

The V gene is TRBV24-1, the J gene TRBJ2-1, with D perhaps being TRBD1 or TRBD2 (5 bases each). The germline gives CDR1 KGHDR, CDR2 SFDVKD. Trimming removed 8 bases at V and 5 bases at J, with 15 bases between. The CDR3 contains 14 residues. The CDR3 sequence is CATTPGGSNNEQFF. The CDR3 bases are TGTGCCACCACGCCTGGGGGTAGTAACAATGAGCAGTTCTTC.

This chain links TRBV9 with TRBJ1-4, with D tentatively TRBD1 (5 bases). The CDR3 is 14 amino acids. V lost 3 bases and J lost 8, with 14 bases in between. Per the germline V gene, CDR1 is SGDLS and CDR2 is YYNGEE. The CDR3 bases are TGTGCCAGCAGCGAGGGGAGATGGGGCGAAAAACTGTTTTTT. Protein: CASSEGRWGEKLFF.

This clone was counted once. The chain links TRBV21-1 to TRBJ2-7; TRBD1, the D gene given by the table, was not confirmed from the DNA. TRBV21-1 constitutes a pseudogene. This CDR3 region has 20 residues. CDR3: CASSNQGSFPGQGRGDEQYF. The CDR3 DNA reads as TGTGCCAGCAGCAACCAAGGAAGTTTTCCGGGACAGGGAAGAGGAGACGAGCAGTACTTC.

This clone appeared once. The gene calls are TRBV7-9 and TRBJ1-3, with D unresolved. Germline CDR1 is SEHNR and CDR2 is FQNEAQ (reference sequence). Trimming pared 3 bases from V and 4 bases from J, leaving 13 bases between. The CDR3 sequence is 15 residues long. CDR3 bases: TGTGCCAGCAGCTTCGTTCAAGGTTCGGGAAACACCATATATTTT. Translated: CASSFVQGSGNTIYF.

This clone was observed a single time. This rearrangement joins TRBV6-6 to TRBJ2-2; D possibly uses TRBD1 or TRBD2 (5 bases each). The germline V and J ends were trimmed by 8 bases and 6 bases, with 16 bases remaining between them. Germline CDR1 is MNHNY and CDR2 is SVGAGI (reference sequence). CDR3 length: 14 amino acids. For the CDR3, the DNA is TGTGCCAGCCACCCGAGGGGAAGGGCCGGGGAGCTGTTTTTT. It is translated as CASHPRGRAGELFF.

The CDR3 loop is CASSPRLAAKPNNEQFF. The CDR3 coding sequence is TGTGCCAGCAGCCCTAGACTAGCGGCAAAACCTAACAATGAGCAGTTCTTC. V and J are TRBV9 and TRBJ2-1, with TRBD2 identical over 9 bases. Trimming cost V 4 bases and J 5 bases; bases outside gene matches: 13. This CDR3 region has 17 residues. Germline V CDR1 and CDR2: SGDLS, YYNGEE.

The gene calls are TRBV4-1 and TRBJ1-6, with D maybe TRBD1 (5 bases). V dropped 3 bases and J dropped 0 bases, with 6 bases sitting between them. The CDR3 extends over 15 amino acids. Germline values: CDR1 MGHRA, CDR2 YSYEKL. The CDR3 here is CASSQGDSYNSPLHF. The CDR3, as DNA: TGCGCCAGCAGCCAGGGGGACTCCTATAATTCACCCCTCCACTTT.

J is TRBJ2-3 and V is TRBV7-9; D is uncertain. From germline, CDR1 is SEHNR and CDR2 FQNEAQ (reference sequence). The CDR3 is made up of 14 amino acids. Deletions cut 3 bases from V and 2 bases from J, with 9 bases between. The CDR3 spells CASSFERDTDTQYF. The CDR3 DNA reads TGTGCCAGCAGCTTTGAAAGGGACACAGATACGCAGTATTTT. Supplemented by reference TRBV7-9 and TRBJ2-3, the full variable domain reads DTGVSQNPRHKITKRGQNVTFRCDPISEHNRLYWYRQTLGQGPEFLTYFQNEAQLEKSRLLSDRFSAERPKGSFSTLEIQRTEQGDSAMYLCASSFERDTDTQYFGPGTRLTVL.

This chain connects TRBV5-1 to TRBJ2-7; maybe TRBD2 (6 bases). V lost 4 bases, J lost 4 bases, and 18 bases lay in between. Looked up from germline, CDR1 is SGHRS and CDR2 is YFSETQ. The CDR3 sequence is 15 residues long. The chain's CDR3 is CASSLNLAGTYEQYF. The CDR3 bases are TGCGCCAGCAGCCTGAATTTGGCAGGGACTTACGAGCAGTACTTC.

This sequence joins TRBV5-4 and TRBJ2-7; 8 bases align to TRBD2. The CDR3 has 14 amino acids. The V gene end was trimmed by 5 bases and the J gene end by 3 bases; junction bases not matched to a gene: 7. The germline V gene encodes CDR1 SGHNT and CDR2 YYREEE (reference sequence). DNA of the CDR3: TGTGCCAGCAGTCGTAGCGGGACCCTCTACGAGCAGTACTTC. Translated, it gives CASSRSGTLYEQYF.

The chain carries TRBV11-3 and TRBJ1-2; the D is unclear. The CDR3 loop spans 15 amino acids. V was trimmed by 5 bases and J by 0 bases, leaving 13 bases between them. CDR1 is SGHNT and CDR2 is YENEEA in the germline V gene. The CDR3 loop is CASSPGLRANYGYTF. As DNA, the CDR3 is TGTGCCAGCAGCCCTGGACTGAGGGCTAACTATGGCTACACCTTC.

This clone was detected only a few times. The chain employs TRBV18 and TRBJ2-2; D not certain. This CDR3 has 17 amino acids. With 0 bases removed from V and 4 bases from J, the gap between germline ends came to 15 bases. The germline V gene encodes CDR1 KGHSH and CDR2 LQKENI. This CDR3 is CASSPPVLARSTGELFF. The CDR3 nucleotides read TGTGCCAGCTCACCACCGGTTCTCGCGCGGAGCACCGGGGAGCTGTTTTTT.

The chain recombines TRBV5-1 with TRBJ2-7, with D perhaps being TRBD1 or TRBD2 (5 bases each). The CDR3 has 13 residues. Germline lookup yields CDR1 SGHRS and CDR2 YFSETQ. Deletions cut 1 base from V and 3 bases from J, with 8 bases between. CDR3 nucleotide sequence: TGCGCCAGCAGCTTGCGGGACGGCTACGAGCAGTACTTC. Translating it yields CASSLRDGYEQYF.

The chain is built from TRBV11-3 and TRBJ1-6; 8 nucleotides line up with TRBD1. The germline V gene encodes CDR1 SGHNT and CDR2 YENEEA. V was clipped by 5 bases and J by 9 bases; unmatched bases: 12. The CDR3 covers 16 residues. This CDR3 is CASSDAHTGGISPLHF. In nucleotides, the CDR3 is TGTGCCAGCAGCGATGCTCATACAGGGGGGATTTCACCCCTCCACTTT.

The chain couples TRBV5-6 to TRBJ2-7; weak D call: TRBD2 (7 bases). CDR3 length equals 15 residues. CDR1 SGHDT and CDR2 YYEEEE come from the germline V gene. V was cut by 4 bases and J by 3 bases, with 17 bases left in between. Here the CDR3 reads CASSALGGGDYEQYF. CDR3 nucleotides: TGTGCCAGCAGCGCCCTAGGGGGGGGCGACTACGAGCAGTACTTC.

The V and J genes are TRBV13 and TRBJ2-3, with D perhaps being TRBD1 or TRBD2 (5 bases each). The CDR3 extends over 16 amino acids. CDR1 and CDR2 (germline): PRHDT, FYEKMQ (reference sequence). The V and J ends lost 5 bases and 1 base respectively, with 16 bases between them. This CDR3 reads CASSPGPHWRTDTQYF. The CDR3 DNA reads TGTGCCAGCAGCCCGGGACCTCACTGGCGCACAGATACGCAGTATTTT.

V usage is TRBV24-1 and J usage is TRBJ1-3, with a weak D call TRBD1 (6 bases). The V end was cut by 3 bases, the J end by 4 bases, with 9 bases between. The CDR3 covers 14 residues. Germline-derived CDR1 and CDR2 are KGHDR and SFDVKD. The CDR3 is CATSDPGTGNTIYF. CDR3 nucleotide sequence: TGTGCCACCAGTGATCCCGGGACAGGAAACACCATATATTTT.

The CDR3 DNA follows: TGTGCCAGCAGTTTTTCGGGGGGGCCGGAGACCCAGTACTTC. Translation: CASSFSGGPETQYF. The chain carries TRBV27 and TRBJ2-5; TRBD2 aligns across 8 bases. V lost 3 bases, J lost 5 bases, and 5 bases stayed unmatched. CDR3 size: 14 residues. The germline gives CDR1 MNHEY, CDR2 SMNVEV (reference sequence).

This clone was seen just once. This chain links TRBV28 with TRBJ1-5; 12 nucleotides match TRBD1. CDR1 is MDHEN and CDR2 is SYDVKM in the germline V gene. With 6 bases clipped from V and 2 bases from J, the junction kept 8 bases outside the gene matches. CDR3 length: 17 amino acids. For the CDR3, the DNA is TGTGCCAGCAGACCGGGACAGGGGGCCGCGGGCAATCAGCCCCAGCATTTT. This gives the protein CASRPGQGAAGNQPQHF.